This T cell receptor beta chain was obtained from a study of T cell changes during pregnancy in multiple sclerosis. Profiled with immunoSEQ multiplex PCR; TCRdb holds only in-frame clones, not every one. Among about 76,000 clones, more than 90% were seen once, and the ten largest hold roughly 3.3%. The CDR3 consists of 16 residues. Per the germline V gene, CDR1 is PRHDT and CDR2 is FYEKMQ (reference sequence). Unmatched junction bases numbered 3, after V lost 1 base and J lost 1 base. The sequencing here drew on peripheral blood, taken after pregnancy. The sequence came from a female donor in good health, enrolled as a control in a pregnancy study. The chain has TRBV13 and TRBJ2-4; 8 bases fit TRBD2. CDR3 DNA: TGTGCCAGCAGCTTAGAAGCGGGAGTTGCCAAAAACATTCAGTACTTC. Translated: CASSLEAGVAKNIQYF.